Sequencing of this T cell receptor (beta chain) was carried out in a study of blood T cell repertoires in COVID-19. Study as a whole: Sites across the United States, Italy and Spain contributed samples from acute and convalescent COVID-19.

Source study methods: The authors estimated nucleated cell counts from reference gene primer amplification. Only in-frame clones appear in the TCRdb table, and some are missing; sequencing was by immunoSEQ multiplex PCR. From that table come the V and J calls and clone size; the DNA was used to work out D and trimming. Counted here are some 160,000 clones, roughly 90% occurring once; the ten biggest clones make up about 4.9%. V lost 1 base to trimming and J lost 2 bases; unmatched junction nucleotides: 4. CDR3 length: 15 residues. Looked up from germline, CDR1 is SGHTA and CDR2 is FQGNSA. The receptor was isolated from a man between 18 and 29 years old with COVID-19, enrolled during active disease. The rearrangement links TRBV7-2 to TRBJ1-2; 7 bases line up with TRBD1. The sequenced sample consisted of peripheral blood. CDR3 sequence reads: CASSLETGVNYGYTF. In DNA form, the CDR3 reads TGTGCCAGCAGCTTAGAAACAGGGGTAAACTATGGCTACACCTTC.